The rows below give T cell receptor beta chains drawn from one sample of a study of T cell responses to AZD1222 COVID-19 vaccine. Assay: immunoSEQ multiplex PCR; the TCRdb copy retains only in-frame clones and omits some. The sample data list over 140,000 clones. Sequenced sample: peripheral blood. These receptor sequences come from an adult in good health. CDR3s include the opening cysteine and the closing phenylalanine or tryptophan. Fields, in order: V gene, J gene, D gene, CDR3 DNA, CDR3 protein. The D gene is left open where the match is weak.

V gene: TRBV3-1/TRBV3-2; J gene: TRBJ2-7; D gene: TRBD2; CDR3 DNA: TGTGCCAGCAGCCCGGCGGGAGGGGGCAGCTACGAGCAGTACTTC; CDR3 protein: CASSPAGGGSYEQYF
V gene: TRBV4-1; J gene: TRBJ1-1; D gene: -; CDR3 DNA: TGCGCCAGCAGCCAGCCGGTCGGGACTGAAGCTTTCTTT; CDR3 protein: CASSQPVGTEAFF
V gene: TRBV15; J gene: TRBJ1-3; D gene: -; CDR3 DNA: TGTGCCACCGGGGGGCATCAATACTCTGGAAACACCATATATTTT; CDR3 protein: CATGGHQYSGNTIYF
V gene: TRBV19; J gene: TRBJ1-5; D gene: -; CDR3 DNA: TGTGCCAGTAGTATTGACGGGGATAGCAATCAGCCCCAGCATTTT; CDR3 protein: CASSIDGDSNQPQHF
V gene: TRBV10-3; J gene: TRBJ1-5; D gene: -; CDR3 DNA: TGTGCCATCAGTGAGTCAGTTGGGTTTAGTTTTAGCAATCAGCCCCAGCATTTT; CDR3 protein: CAISESVGFSFSNQPQHF
V gene: TRBV19; J gene: TRBJ1-5; D gene: TRBD1; CDR3 DNA: TGTGCCAGTAGTATAGAGGCACAGGGGGCGGGACAGCCCCAGCATTTT; CDR3 protein: CASSIEAQGAGQPQHF
V gene: TRBV25-1; J gene: TRBJ2-2; D gene: -; CDR3 DNA: TGTGCCAGCAGTGAGAAAGGGGGAGGCTTCACCGGGGAGCTGTTTTTT; CDR3 protein: CASSEKGGGFTGELFF
V gene: TRBV3-1/TRBV3-2; J gene: TRBJ1-4; D gene: -; CDR3 DNA: TGTGCCAGCAGCCAAGGGCCGGGACCCCCTAATGAAAAACTGTTTTTT; CDR3 protein: CASSQGPGPPNEKLFF
V gene: TRBV2; J gene: TRBJ1-2; D gene: -; CDR3 DNA: TGTGCCAGCAGTGAATCGGTCCGAGCTAACTATGGCTACACCTTC; CDR3 protein: CASSESVRANYGYTF
V gene: TRBV4-2; J gene: TRBJ1-3; D gene: TRBD1; CDR3 DNA: TGTGCCAGCAGCCCATACCACCCGGGACAGGGGGCTGTCGGCAATGGAAACACCATATATTTT; CDR3 protein: CASSPYHPGQGAVGNGNTIYF
V gene: TRBV10-3; J gene: TRBJ2-7; D gene: -; CDR3 DNA: TGTGCCATCAGTGAGTCGAGCAGGGGCCGTTACGAGCAGTACTTC; CDR3 protein: CAISESSRGRYEQYF
V gene: TRBV7-2; J gene: TRBJ2-5; D gene: TRBD2; CDR3 DNA: TGTGCCAGCAGCTGGGGACTAGCGAGAGTCCAAGAGACCCAGTACTTC; CDR3 protein: CASSWGLARVQETQYF
V gene: TRBV13; J gene: TRBJ2-5; D gene: TRBD2; CDR3 DNA: TGTGCCAGCAGCTTAAGGCCCCAACTAGCGGGGCAACCATCAACCCAGTACTTC; CDR3 protein: CASSLRPQLAGQPSTQYF
V gene: TRBV9; J gene: TRBJ2-5; D gene: -; CDR3 DNA: TGTGCCAGCAGCCCACGCCCGGCAGGGGCGCAAGAGACCCAGTACTTC; CDR3 protein: CASSPRPAGAQETQYF
V gene: TRBV19; J gene: TRBJ1-1; D gene: -; CDR3 DNA: TGTGCCAGTAGCCCCACGTGGGGGGAGAACACTGAAGCTTTCTTT; CDR3 protein: CASSPTWGENTEAFF
V gene: TRBV10-3; J gene: TRBJ1-2; D gene: -; CDR3 DNA: TGTGCCATCAGTGGGCCCAAGGATGGCTACACCTTC; CDR3 protein: CAISGPKDGYTF
V gene: TRBV5-6; J gene: TRBJ1-6; D gene: -; CDR3 DNA: TGTGCCAGCACACTGTGGAGAAATTCACCCCTCCACTTT; CDR3 protein: CASTLWRNSPLHF
V gene: TRBV4-3; J gene: TRBJ1-1; D gene: -; CDR3 DNA: TGCGCCAGCAGCCAGGTTACTACTTCGGACACTGAAGCTTTCTTT; CDR3 protein: CASSQVTTSDTEAFF
V gene: TRBV9; J gene: TRBJ1-5; D gene: -; CDR3 DNA: TGTGCCAGCAGCGAAGGGAGTCAGGGTGTGGATCAGCCCCAGCATTTT; CDR3 protein: CASSEGSQGVDQPQHF
V gene: TRBV7-2; J gene: TRBJ1-2; D gene: TRBD1; CDR3 DNA: TGTGCCAGCAGCTTAGCGACCTCCGGGACAGGCCCCTATGGCTACACCTTC; CDR3 protein: CASSLATSGTGPYGYTF
V gene: TRBV11-2; J gene: TRBJ1-6; D gene: TRBD1; CDR3 DNA: TGTGCCAGCAGCTCGGGACAGGGCTTGGCGGGCTCACCCCTCCACTTT; CDR3 protein: CASSSGQGLAGSPLHF
V gene: TRBV4-3; J gene: TRBJ2-3; D gene: -; CDR3 DNA: TGCGCCAGCAGCCAAGGTCGGAACACAGATACGCAGTATTTT; CDR3 protein: CASSQGRNTDTQYF
V gene: TRBV28; J gene: TRBJ1-3; D gene: -; CDR3 DNA: TGTGCCAGCAGTGCGGGATACACCATATATTTT; CDR3 protein: CASSAGYTIYF
V gene: TRBV5-4; J gene: TRBJ1-1; D gene: -; CDR3 DNA: TGTGCCAGCAGCTTCGACTCAGTAGGTGAAGCTTTCTTT; CDR3 protein: CASSFDSVGEAFF